This TCR beta chain was captured by sequencing in a study of T-cell reconstitution after alpha-beta-depleted transplantation in children. Unique molecular identifiers were built into the TCRbeta library. TCRdb analysed the PCR reads with MiXCR anew, one entry per CDR3 protein. The sample gives over 150,000 distinct CDR3 sequences, about 14% of which show up once; 13% is in the top ten. V lost 2 bases to trimming and J lost 8 bases, with 16 bases between them. This CDR3 has 15 residues. The rearrangement joins TRBV12-3 or TRBV12-4 to TRBJ2-1; D not resolved. The sample here was PBMCs from the stem cell graft donor, taken from the stem cell graft. The receptor comes from a human donor who donated a stem cell graft to a child with acute lymphoblastic leukemia. The CDR3 sequence: CASSLRAGRSYEQFF. The CDR3 DNA is TGTGCCAGCAGTTTAAGGGCTGGAAGGTCGTATGAGCAGTTCTTC.